The 26 T cell receptor beta chains below were found in one sample sequenced in a study of T cells after yellow fever vaccination. TCRdb reanalysed the 5' RACE reads using MiXCR and keeps one entry per CDR3 protein. The top ten clones hold about an eighth of a sample with 450,000 to 650,000 distinct CDR3 sequences, around an eighth of them seen once. The material sequenced was PBMCs, taken on the day of the yellow fever booster vaccination. The receptors were gathered from a man aged 25 to 40 who received the YFV17D yellow fever vaccine.

This clonotype was observed a few times. The CDR3 coding sequence is TGTGCCAGCAGCCCCGTGGGTGGGTATCAGCCCCAGCATTTT. Translated, it gives CASSPVGGYQPQHF. J is TRBJ1-5 and V is TRBV7-2; D gene ambiguous. This CDR3 region has 14 residues. Germline V gives CDR1 SGHTA, CDR2 FQGNSA. Trimming shortened V by 5 bases and J by 5 bases, and 13 bases separated the two germline ends.

V and J are TRBV6-5 and TRBJ1-5; D not resolved. The CDR3 is 13 amino acids. V lost 5 bases and J 5 bases, leaving 10 bases between the germline ends. Germline V lookup: CDR1 MNHEY, CDR2 SVGAGI. This CDR3 reads CASSNNLDQPQHF. Written as DNA, the CDR3 is TGTGCCAGCAGTAACAATCTTGATCAGCCCCAGCATTTT.

The chain recombines TRBV19 with TRBJ1-5; D perhaps matches TRBD1 (5 bases). CDR3 length: 16 residues. The V and J ends lost 5 bases and 4 bases respectively, with 18 bases between them. Per the germline V gene, CDR1 is LNHDA and CDR2 is SQIVND (reference sequence). The CDR3 DNA reads as TGTGCCAGTAGTCGGGAACAGGCTCGCGTAAATCAGCCCCAGCATTTT. It yields the protein CASSREQARVNQPQHF.

The chain links TRBV7-6 to TRBJ1-3; the D is unclear. Germline lookup yields CDR1 SGHVS and CDR2 FNYEAQ. Trimming removed 4 bases at V and 0 bases at J, with 10 bases between. This CDR3 has 15 residues. CDR3 amino acids: CASSSGDSSGNTIYF. The CDR3 region has the DNA TGTGCCAGCAGCTCCGGGGATTCCTCTGGAAACACCATATATTTT.

J is TRBJ2-1 and V is TRBV5-4; 12 nucleotides agree with TRBD2. J gave up 1 base and V 0 bases, and 11 bases lay outside the gene matches. The CDR3 sequence is 20 residues long. Germline CDR1 and CDR2: SGHNT and YYREEE (reference sequence). The CDR3 here is CASSLVGTSSGRGSYNEQFF. The CDR3, as DNA: TGTGCCAGCAGCTTGGTTGGGACCTCTAGCGGGAGGGGATCCTACAATGAGCAGTTCTTC.

Only a few counts were recorded for this clonotype. The chain employs TRBV28 and TRBJ2-7; 9 bases are a match to TRBD2. The V and J ends lost 6 bases and 5 bases, in that order; junction bases with no gene match: 14. Germline CDR1 reads MDHEN; CDR2 reads SYDVKM. The length of the CDR3 is 16 residues. DNA of the CDR3: TGTGCCAGCAGGGGCGCGGGAGGGCGATTTCGGGACGAGCAGTACTTC. Amino acids: CASRGAGGRFRDEQYF.

This clonotype was recorded a few times. This sequence joins TRBV28 and TRBJ1-6; unclear D gene. Germline CDR1 MDHEN, CDR2 SYDVKM. Trimming cost V 5 bases and J 7 bases, with 3 bases left between them. The CDR3 is made up of 11 amino acids. CDR3 bases: TGTGCCAGCAGTAGCAATTCACCCCTCCACTTT. This encodes CASSSNSPLHF.

This sequence joins TRBV6-2 or TRBV6-3 and TRBJ1-1; 9 bases map to TRBD1. The length of the CDR3 is 17 residues. Losses at the gene ends were 2 bases for V and 5 bases for J; bases not matched to a gene: 12. Germline V gene data show CDR1 as MNHEY and CDR2 as SVGEGT. CDR3 coding DNA: TGTGCCAGCAGTTACAGGGGTACAGGGGGCTTTGGGACTGAAGCTTTCTTT. It codes for CASSYRGTGGFGTEAFF.

This clonotype was observed at least ten times. The chain has TRBV6-1 and TRBJ2-7; unclear D gene. The germline CDR1 and CDR2 sequences are MNHNS and SASEGT. The CDR3 extends over 15 amino acids. Trimming took 5 bases from V and 4 from J, leaving 18 bases between them. The CDR3 DNA reads as TGTGCCAGCAGTCCCCCCCTGGGCGGCACATACGAGCAGTACTTC. It is translated as CASSPPLGGTYEQYF.

The V gene is TRBV7-9, the J gene TRBJ2-5, with unresolved D. V lost 5 bases and J lost 4, with 14 bases in between. The CDR3 length is 14 residues. Germline V gives CDR1 SEHNR, CDR2 FQNEAQ (reference sequence). The CDR3: CASSLVVAPETQYF. The CDR3 nucleotides are TGTGCCAGCAGCCTAGTGGTAGCTCCAGAGACCCAGTACTTC.

This clonotype was recorded a few times. This chain links TRBV7-2 with TRBJ2-1; D is unresolved. Trimming took off 1 base at V and 0 bases at J, with 10 bases between the two ends. Germline V gene sequence: CDR1 SGHTA, CDR2 FQGNSA. There are 16 residues in the CDR3. DNA for the CDR3: TGTGCCAGCAGCTTAGAATCACCGAGCTCCTACAATGAGCAGTTCTTC. Translating gives CASSLESPSSYNEQFF.

This chain uses TRBV25-1 with TRBJ1-5; TRBD1 aligns across 8 bases. Germline V lookup: CDR1 MGHDK, CDR2 SYGVNS. V was pared by 3 bases and J by 7 bases, with 2 bases of the junction left unmatched. CDR3 length: 13 residues. CDR3 loop: CASSETGEQPQHF. CDR3 nucleotide sequence: TGTGCCAGCAGTGAGACAGGGGAGCAGCCCCAGCATTTT.

A few counts support this clonotype. The chain carries TRBV7-2 and TRBJ2-7, with 7 bases that match TRBD2. The length of the CDR3 is 15 residues. Germline V gene sequence: CDR1 SGHTA, CDR2 FQGNSA. Trimming took 0 bases from V and 2 from J; bases not matched to a gene: 4. CDR3 in amino acids: CASSLATLAAYEQYF. The CDR3 DNA sequence: TGTGCCAGCAGCTTAGCGACGCTAGCGGCCTACGAGCAGTACTTC.

The chain couples TRBV5-1 to TRBJ2-2, with 8 bases lining up with TRBD1. This CDR3 is 14 amino acids long. The germline V gene has CDR1 SGHRS and CDR2 YFSETQ. Germline trimming cut 3 bases from V and 8 bases from J; bases unmatched to any gene: 6. The CDR3 here is CASSSDRASGELFF. DNA for the CDR3: TGCGCCAGCAGCTCGGACAGGGCCTCAGGGGAGCTGTTTTTT.

The gene calls are TRBV27 and TRBJ2-1; 8 nucleotides match TRBD1. After removal of 7 bases from V and 4 bases from J, the junction contained 9 bases not matched to a gene. The CDR3 runs to 15 residues. The V gene's germline CDR1 is MNHEY and CDR2 SMNVEV (reference sequence). The CDR3 spells CASISGTGTYNEQFF. CDR3 nucleotides: TGTGCCAGCATTTCTGGGACAGGTACTTACAATGAGCAGTTCTTC.

The chain joins TRBV28 to TRBJ2-7; TRBD2 is a possible D gene (5 bases). The CDR3 consists of 13 residues. V was clipped by 7 bases and J by 7 bases, with 17 bases between them. Germline lookup yields CDR1 MDHEN and CDR2 SYDVKM. CDR3 DNA sequence: TGTGCCAGCAATCCAGTTTCTCGGGGTGAGCAGTACTTC. It codes for CASNPVSRGEQYF.

This clonotype came up many times. The CDR3 nucleotides read TGCAGTGCTAGCTCTTCCGGGACAGGGGATACAGATACGCAGTATTTT. Protein sequence: CSASSSGTGDTDTQYF. This chain uses TRBV20-1 with TRBJ2-3; 10 bases fit TRBD1. Germline trimming cut 3 bases from V and 3 bases from J; bases unmatched to any gene: 9. The germline CDR1 and CDR2 sequences are DFQATT and SNEGSKA (reference sequence). This CDR3 has 16 residues.

This chain links TRBV7-2 with TRBJ2-3, with TRBD1 as a possible D gene (6 bases). This CDR3 spans 13 amino acids. Trimming pared 6 bases from V and 4 bases from J, leaving 11 bases between. The germline V gene encodes CDR1 SGHTA and CDR2 FQGNSA. The CDR3 spells CASSTKGADTQYF. The CDR3 bases are TGTGCCAGCAGTACAAAGGGGGCAGATACGCAGTATTTT.

This clonotype was seen more than once but under ten times. The chain employs TRBV30 and TRBJ1-5; 10 bases match TRBD1. Looked up from germline, CDR1 is GTSNPN and CDR2 is SVGIG (reference sequence). This CDR3 comprises 14 residues. Germline trimming cut 1 base from V and 5 bases from J; bases unmatched to any gene: 2. CDR3 protein: CAWSEDRGDQPQHF. DNA of the CDR3: TGTGCCTGGAGTGAGGACAGGGGGGATCAGCCCCAGCATTTT.

The chain joins TRBV2 to TRBJ1-2; the D is unclear. Germline CDR1 is SNHLY and CDR2 is FYNNEI. V was trimmed by 3 bases and J by 1 base, leaving 18 bases between them. The CDR3 consists of 17 residues. CDR3 region: CASSDGVHGRGNYGYTF. CDR3 sequence (DNA): TGTGCCAGCAGTGATGGGGTGCATGGGCGGGGTAACTATGGCTACACCTTC.

This clonotype was counted a few times. The J gene is TRBJ2-1, the V gene TRBV12-3 or TRBV12-4; TRBD2 agrees at 8 bases. CDR3 size: 14 residues. J was trimmed by 7 bases and V by 2 bases; bases with no gene match: 4. The CDR3: CASSLPGGTNEQFF. For the CDR3, the DNA is TGTGCCAGCAGTTTACCGGGAGGGACGAATGAGCAGTTCTTC.

Only a few counts were recorded for this clonotype. The V gene is TRBV30, the J gene TRBJ2-7; no clear D. Germline CDR1 is GTSNPN and CDR2 is SVGIG (reference sequence). The V end was cut by 1 base, the J end by 3 bases, with 13 bases between. The CDR3 extends over 14 amino acids. The DNA of the CDR3 is TGTGCCTGGAGTGCCTTAAACGGTAACTACGAGCAGTACTTC. It encodes CAWSALNGNYEQYF.

This chain uses TRBV5-1 with TRBJ1-1; D is ambiguous. The germline V gene encodes CDR1 SGHRS and CDR2 YFSETQ. This CDR3 spans 15 amino acids. V was shortened by 0 bases and J by 0 bases, with 9 bases between the two germline ends. The CDR3 DNA reads TGCGCCAGCAGCTTGGCCGGGAACATGAACACTGAAGCTTTCTTT. Encoded protein: CASSLAGNMNTEAFF.

V is TRBV5-5 and J is TRBJ2-1; no firm D call. The CDR3 is 15 residues long. Germline V lookup: CDR1 SGHKS, CDR2 YYEKEE (reference sequence). V dropped 0 bases and J dropped 0 bases, with 7 bases sitting between them. The CDR3 loop reads CASSLVFNSYNEQFF. CDR3 sequence (DNA): TGTGCCAGCAGCTTGGTTTTCAACTCCTACAATGAGCAGTTCTTC.

This clonotype was seen repeatedly, ten times or more. The CDR3 reads CASKGTDYGYTF. In DNA, the CDR3 is TGTGCCAGCAAAGGGACGGACTATGGCTACACCTTC. This chain joins TRBV6-2 or TRBV6-3 and TRBJ1-2; the D gene is possibly TRBD1 (5 bases). Germline CDR1 reads MNHEY; CDR2 reads SVGEGT. Trimming cost V 7 bases and J 3 bases, with 9 bases left between them. The CDR3 totals 12 residues.

The chain recombines TRBV20-1 with TRBJ1-2; D remains unclear. CDR3 length: 12 amino acids. Germline V lookup: CDR1 DFQATT, CDR2 SNEGSKA (reference sequence). Trimming pared 4 bases from V and 6 bases from J, leaving 12 bases between. CDR3 residues: CSAKGQVDGYTF. CDR3 sequence (DNA): TGCAGTGCTAAAGGGCAGGTCGATGGCTACACCTTC.